These 21 T cell receptor beta chains came from one sample sequenced in a study of shared clonotypes between healthy human individuals. The table came from immunoSEQ multiplex PCR; TCRdb's copy has only in-frame clones and leaves some out. The table includes over a million clones, 95% to 97% detected once. The sequenced sample consisted of naive CD4+ T cells sorted from blood. Subset indicated: CD45RA+ positively selected. These receptors were collected from a man under 40 in good health.

CDR3 nucleotide sequence: TGTGCCAGCAGTCCTCGTAAGGCACAGGTCTCCTACGAGCAGTACTTC. Translated, it gives CASSPRKAQVSYEQYF. The genes are TRBV27 and TRBJ2-7; the D gene is possibly TRBD1 (5 bases). CDR1 and CDR2 from the germline V gene are MNHEY and SMNVEV (reference sequence). This CDR3 is built from 16 residues. Trimming pared 5 bases from V and 0 bases from J, leaving 17 bases between.

The chain links TRBV14 to TRBJ2-5, with TRBD1 as a possible D gene (5 bases). Germline CDR1 SGHDN, CDR2 FVKESK. The CDR3 length is 15 residues. V dropped 4 bases and J dropped 3 bases, with 15 bases sitting between them. Here the CDR3 DNA reads TGTGCCAGCAGCCTCAGCCCAGACAGCGAAGAGACCCAGTACTTC. Translation: CASSLSPDSEETQYF.

The J gene is TRBJ2-1, the V gene TRBV29-1; no clear D gene. This CDR3 comprises 15 residues. V was shortened by 1 base and J by 7 bases, with 17 bases between the two germline ends. Looked up from germline, CDR1 is SQVTM and CDR2 is ANQGSEA. CDR3 sequence (DNA): TGCAGCGTTGAAGCCCGACTTAATTGGAATAATGAGCAGTTCTTC. Translation: CSVEARLNWNNEQFF.

This rearrangement joins TRBV12-2 to TRBJ2-5; the DNA was not compared with TRBD2, the D call given in the table. TRBV12-2 is marked as a pseudogene. CDR3 length: 19 amino acids. The CDR3 protein is CASRLVRRNRLAGAETQYF. CDR3 bases: TGTGCAAGTCGCTTGGTCCGAAGGAATCGACTAGCGGGAGCGGAGACCCAGTACTTC.

V is TRBV11-2 and J is TRBJ2-1; D is undetermined. Germline V gene lookup returns CDR1 SGHAT and CDR2 FQNNGV. V lost 3 bases, J lost 8 bases, and 17 bases lay in between. CDR3 size: 15 residues. The CDR3 is CASSLLPAPRDEQFF. CDR3 DNA sequence: TGTGCCAGCAGCTTGTTGCCCGCTCCAAGGGATGAGCAGTTCTTC.

This clone was recorded only once. V and J are TRBV2 and TRBJ1-5; tentatively, D is TRBD1 (6 bases). V lost 6 bases, J lost 4 bases, and 13 bases lay in between. Germline V lookup: CDR1 SNHLY, CDR2 FYNNEI. The CDR3 spans 14 residues. The chain's CDR3 is CASSRGRVNQPQHF. The DNA of the CDR3 is TGTGCCAGCAGCAGGGGTAGGGTGAATCAGCCCCAGCATTTT.

The CDR3 bases are TGCGCCAGCAGCCAACGGGGAGACGCGGGCCACGAGCAGTACTTC. Amino acids: CASSQRGDAGHEQYF. The chain joins TRBV4-1 to TRBJ2-7, with D perhaps matching TRBD2 (5 bases). CDR1 is MGHRA, CDR2 YSYEKL, per germline. V dropped 2 bases and J dropped 5 bases, with 16 bases sitting between them. There are 15 residues in the CDR3.

The chain couples TRBV4-3 to TRBJ2-5, with TRBD1 matching over 9 bases. The CDR3 loop spans 17 amino acids. Per the germline V gene, CDR1 is LGHNA and CDR2 is YSLEER. V was clipped by 4 bases and J by 1 base; unmatched bases: 10. CDR3: CASSLTLPGQGQETQYF. CDR3 sequence (DNA): TGCGCCAGCAGCCTGACACTACCGGGACAGGGCCAAGAGACCCAGTACTTC.

In this sample, this clone turned up once. The chain employs TRBV10-2 and TRBJ2-1; no definite D call. CDR1 and CDR2 (germline): WSHSY, SAAADI. The CDR3 loop spans 17 amino acids. V was cut by 0 bases and J by 0 bases, with 12 bases left in between. The CDR3 is CASSESLGFSSYNEQFF. In DNA form, the CDR3 reads TGCGCCAGCAGTGAGTCTCTTGGGTTTAGCTCCTACAATGAGCAGTTCTTC.

The chain is built from TRBV10-1 and TRBJ1-1; the match to TRBD1 covers 9 bases. The CDR3 is 15 residues long. CDR1 WNHNN and CDR2 SYGVQD come from the germline V gene (reference sequence). With 3 bases clipped from V and 4 bases from J, the junction kept 6 bases outside the gene matches. CDR3 in DNA: TGCGCCAGCAGTGATAACAGGGGGCCGAGCACTGAAGCTTTCTTT. Its translation is CASSDNRGPSTEAFF.

V gene TRBV6-6 combines with J gene TRBJ2-7, with 7 positions matching TRBD2. Germline CDR1 MNHNY, CDR2 SVGAGI (reference sequence). The V and J ends lost 5 bases and 3 bases, in that order; junction bases with no gene match: 7. CDR3 length equals 14 residues. The CDR3 region is CASSATGTIYEQYF. The DNA of the CDR3 is TGTGCCAGCAGTGCTACCGGGACTATCTACGAGCAGTACTTC.

The count of this clone is one. This chain joins TRBV18 and TRBJ1-2; 8 bases are a match to TRBD1. Germline values: CDR1 KGHSH, CDR2 LQKENI. This CDR3 has 16 residues. The junction had 15 bases not matched to a gene; V was cut back by 8 bases and J by 4 bases. The CDR3 here is CASPLSLGQGAYGYTF. The CDR3, as DNA: TGTGCCAGCCCTCTCTCGCTCGGACAGGGCGCCTATGGCTACACCTTC.

J is TRBJ2-5 and V is TRBV2; TRBD2 matches 9 bases. Germline values: CDR1 SNHLY, CDR2 FYNNEI. The trim removed 6 bases at V and 0 bases at J, leaving 8 bases unmatched. The CDR3 totals 16 residues. The CDR3 region has the DNA TGTGCCAGCAGGGGGACTAGCTCCTACGACCAAGAGACCCAGTACTTC. Translated, it gives CASRGTSSYDQETQYF.

V is TRBV9 and J is TRBJ2-1; 7 positions agree with TRBD2. V trimming: 0 bases; J trimming: 4 bases; junction bases outside the gene matches: 7. The CDR3 runs 16 residues. Germline-derived CDR1 and CDR2 are SGDLS and YYNGEE. CDR3 residues: CASSVADLRGYNEQFF. The CDR3 DNA follows: TGTGCCAGCAGCGTAGCCGACTTGCGGGGGTACAATGAGCAGTTCTTC.

J is TRBJ1-2 and V is TRBV6-5, with 8 bases lining up with TRBD1. The CDR3 runs 14 residues. The V gene's germline CDR1 is MNHEY and CDR2 SVGAGI. Unmatched junction bases numbered 0, after V lost 0 bases and J lost 3 bases. The CDR3, as DNA: TGTGCCAGCAGTTACTCGACAGGGGACTATGGCTACACCTTC. It codes for CASSYSTGDYGYTF.

V gene TRBV4-3 combines with J gene TRBJ2-7; 8 bases are shared with TRBD2. This CDR3 is 15 amino acids long. The germline CDR1 and CDR2 sequences are LGHNA and YSLEER. J lost 4 bases, V lost 1 base, and 6 bases had no gene match. The CDR3 nucleotides read TGCGCCAGCAGCCAAGGACGGGAGGGCCCGTACGAGCAGTACTTC. Protein product: CASSQGREGPYEQYF.

This clone has a handful of counts. This chain connects TRBV7-3 to TRBJ2-4; 8 positions agree with TRBD1. The CDR3 covers 14 residues. V was clipped by 5 bases and J by 5 bases; unmatched bases: 5. The germline V gene has CDR1 SGHTA and CDR2 FQGTGA. As DNA, the CDR3 is TGTGCCAGCAGCCTGGACAGGGCTGAAAACATTCAGTACTTC. It translates to CASSLDRAENIQYF. Using reference TRBV7-3 and TRBJ2-4 for the parts outside the CDR3, the full variable domain is GAGVSQTPSNKVTEKGKYVELRCDPISGHTALYWYRQSLGQGPEFLIYFQGTGAADDSGLPNDRFFAVRPEGSVSTLKIQRTERGDSAVYLCASSLDRAENIQYFGAGTRLSVL.

The chain employs TRBV4-2 and TRBJ2-6; D gene unclear. V dropped 1 base and J dropped 2 bases, with 9 bases sitting between them. CDR1 and CDR2 (germline): LGHNA, YNFKEQ. The CDR3 runs to 16 residues. The CDR3 sequence is CASSQASRTGANVLTF. CDR3 DNA: TGTGCCAGCAGCCAAGCGTCGAGGACTGGGGCCAACGTCCTGACTTTC.

This chain links TRBV28 with TRBJ2-7, with 8 nucleotides matching TRBD1. J lost 5 bases, V lost 6 bases, and 6 bases had no gene match. The CDR3 contains 13 residues. CDR1 is MDHEN and CDR2 is SYDVKM in the germline V gene. The CDR3 is CASRIGTGDEQYF. The DNA for the CDR3 is TGTGCCAGCAGAATCGGGACAGGAGACGAGCAGTACTTC. Variable domain in full (rest from reference TRBV28 and TRBJ2-7): DVKVTQSSRYLVKRTGEKVFLECVQDMDHENMFWYRQDPGLGLRLIYFSYDVKMKEKGDIPEGYSVSREKKERFSLILESASTNQTSMYLCASRIGTGDEQYFGPGTRLTVT.

The V gene is TRBV5-4, the J gene TRBJ1-5, with TRBD1 as a possible D gene (5 bases). V lost 4 bases and J lost 4, with 15 bases in between. This CDR3 is built from 15 residues. Germline values: CDR1 SGHNT, CDR2 YYREEE (reference sequence). This CDR3 reads CASSRQRDVNQPQHF. The CDR3 bases are TGTGCCAGCAGCCGCCAGAGGGACGTTAATCAGCCCCAGCATTTT.

V and J are TRBV10-2 and TRBJ2-2, with D perhaps TRBD1 or TRBD2 (5 bases each). CDR1 WSHSY and CDR2 SAAADI come from the germline V gene. This CDR3 is built from 14 residues. V dropped 6 bases and J dropped 1 base, with 9 bases sitting between them. In DNA form, the CDR3 reads TGCGCCAGCAGCGTGGGACGGAACACCGGGGAGCTGTTTTTT. Translation gives CASSVGRNTGELFF.